A selection of T cell receptor beta chains follows, all from one sample in a study of T cell responses to AZD1222 COVID-19 vaccine. The table came from immunoSEQ multiplex PCR; TCRdb's copy has only in-frame clones and leaves some out. Of about 110,000 clones detected, approximately 90% appear once; the ten largest clones hold approximately 8%. The sample here was peripheral blood, taken 28 days after the second AZD1222 dose. The origin of the receptors is an adult who received the AZD1222 COVID-19 vaccine. The conserved cysteine and the conserved F or W are not part of the CDR3 here. Rows may omit the clone size; those that give it use once, few, many or a size class.

size: .
V: TRBV2
CDR3: ASRVTPYEQY

size: .
V: TRBV19
CDR3: ASRIAGLLNSPLH

size: .
V: TRBV7-8
CDR3: ASSLGPGTSRTYEQY

size: once
V: TRBV7-2
CDR3: ASSHPRDQKPGELF

size: .
V: TRBV28
CDR3: ASISSYNEQF

size: .
V: TRBV28
CDR3: ASSSDRYNSPLH

size: .
V: TRBV11-2
CDR3: ASSRTGGGGYT

size: .
V: TRBV7-9
CDR3: ASRSREGYEQY

size: .
V: TRBV7-2
CDR3: ASSTDRGYEQY

size: .
V: TRBV6-2/TRBV6-3
CDR3: ASSWTSGYNEQF

size: .
V: TRBV7-2
CDR3: ASSPPRGSYNEQF

size: .
V: TRBV5-1
CDR3: ASGPQGPYGYT

size: .
V: TRBV9
CDR3: ASSPLAGGITGELF

size: .
V: TRBV18
CDR3: ASSPLGQGNEKLF

size: .
V: TRBV5-1
CDR3: ASSMTGITEAF

size: .
V: TRBV5-4
CDR3: ASSLSGAGELDTQY

size: .
V: TRBV18
CDR3: ASSPFHSMGMGHQPQH

size: .
V: TRBV14
CDR3: ASSQDLGQNYNEQF

size: once
V: TRBV7-6
CDR3: ASSLVAGADTGELF

size: .
V: TRBV6-6
CDR3: ASSFTQTGGGYT

size: .
V: TRBV28
CDR3: ASSPQGATNEKLF

size: .
V: TRBV2
CDR3: ASSGSPNEKLF

size: .
V: TRBV2
CDR3: ASTVRVWGKMNTEAF

size: .
V: TRBV5-6
CDR3: ASSLSVNTQY

size: .
V: TRBV19
CDR3: ASSAGSIGNQPQH

size: .
V: TRBV19
CDR3: ASSTSAGSREQY

size: .
V: TRBV5-4
CDR3: ASSGQTGGSYETQY

size: .
V: TRBV2
CDR3: ASTGLGAQY

size: .
V: TRBV4-2
CDR3: ASSGTYSNQPQH

size: .
V: TRBV19
CDR3: ASSKLVSYGDEQF

size: once
V: TRBV2
CDR3: ASSDFYGFNSPLH

size: .
V: TRBV5-1
CDR3: ASSRTVENYEQY

size: .
V: TRBV27
CDR3: ASSLGWRSATEAF

size: once
V: TRBV27
CDR3: ASSFQGAYNEQF

size: .
V: TRBV2
CDR3: ASIVQATDTQY

size: .
V: TRBV7-2
CDR3: ASSLLGSYGYT

size: .
V: TRBV6-1
CDR3: ASSEYGQNYGYT

size: .
V: TRBV9
CDR3: ASSVTSGAIEQY

size: .
V: TRBV2
CDR3: ASSAGQTYEQY

size: .
V: TRBV4-1
CDR3: ASIGLGTEAF

size: .
V: TRBV2
CDR3: ASSDTRGQEQF